The rows below give T cell receptor beta chains drawn from one sample of a study of neurological immune-mediated disorders. Each CDR3 protein is one row after TCRdb ran MiXCR on the 5' RACE reads. The sample includes about 80,000 distinct CDR3 sequences, roughly 4.3% of them seen just once. The specimen was PBMCs. The origin of the receptors is a woman aged 55-75 years with multiple sclerosis. Both conserved end residues are part of each CDR3. The D gene is left open where the match is weak. Some rows have no size entry. The others give once, few or many, or a class for an expanded clone.

d_gene | j_gene | v_gene | abundance | CDR3aa | CDR3nt
- | TRBJ1-2 | TRBV20-1 | many | CSATTGGSPNYGYTF | TGCAGTGCTACTACCGGGGGCAGCCCTAACTATGGCTACACCTTC
- | TRBJ2-7 | TRBV9 | many | CASSVVAGNDYEQYF | TGTGCCAGCAGCGTAGTTGCAGGTAATGACTACGAGCAGTACTTC
- | TRBJ2-2 | TRBV24-1 | many | CATSNELNTGELFF | TGTGCCACCAGTAATGAGTTGAACACCGGGGAGCTGTTTTTT
TRBD1 | TRBJ2-7 | TRBV20-1 | many | CSAIRGPYEQYF | TGCAGTGCCATCAGGGGGCCCTACGAGCAGTACTTC
- | TRBJ1-5 | TRBV12-3/TRBV12-4 | many | CASSSGGSGDQPQHF | TGTGCCAGCAGTTCCGGGGGGTCGGGGGATCAGCCCCAGCATTTT
- | TRBJ1-2 | TRBV20-1 | many | CSATLGPTVGYGYTF | TGCAGTGCTACGCTCGGACCTACAGTTGGGTATGGCTACACCTTC
TRBD1 | TRBJ1-1 | TRBV18 | many | CASSGDSYTEAFF | TGTGCCAGCTCGGGGGACAGTTACACTGAAGCTTTCTTT
TRBD2 | TRBJ2-1 | TRBV5-1 | many | CASSLALAGDTEQFF | TGCGCCAGCAGCTTGGCACTAGCGGGGGACACTGAGCAGTTCTTC
TRBD2 | TRBJ2-1 | TRBV6-5 | many | CASTILAGERNEQFF | TGTGCCAGCACCATACTAGCGGGGGAGAGAAATGAGCAGTTCTTC
- | TRBJ1-6 | TRBV11-2 | many | CASSLNRVTGNSPLHF | TGTGCCAGCAGCTTAAACAGGGTCACGGGAAATTCACCCCTCCACTTT
- | TRBJ1-2 | TRBV2 | - | CASRGDGEGYGYTF | TGTGCCAGCAGGGGGGACGGCGAAGGGTATGGCTACACCTTC
TRBD2 | TRBJ2-5 | TRBV20-1 | many | CSARVDRLRGGQETQYF | TGCAGTGCTAGGGTCGATCGATTGCGGGGGGGCCAAGAGACCCAGTACTTC
- | TRBJ2-7 | TRBV12-3/TRBV12-4 | many | CASSFALTYEQYF | TGTGCCAGCAGTTTTGCACTTACCTACGAGCAGTACTTC
TRBD1 | TRBJ2-1 | TRBV5-1 | many | CASSLAGTAIYNEQFF | TGCGCCAGCAGCTTGGCCGGGACAGCAATCTACAATGAGCAGTTCTTC
- | TRBJ1-1 | TRBV5-5 | many | CASSPAGARNTEAFF | TGTGCCAGCAGCCCGGCGGGGGCACGGAACACTGAAGCTTTCTTT
- | TRBJ1-5 | TRBV27 | many | CASSAETTYSNQPQHF | TGTGCCAGCAGCGCCGAGACAACTTATAGCAATCAGCCCCAGCATTTT
TRBD1 | TRBJ1-1 | TRBV20-1 | many | CSASYGRGRTEAFF | TGCAGTGCTAGCTACGGCAGGGGGAGAACTGAAGCTTTCTTT
- | TRBJ1-3 | TRBV5-1 | many | CASSLDGNTIYF | TGCGCCAGCAGCTTGGATGGAAACACCATATATTTT
TRBD1 | TRBJ2-1 | TRBV10-2 | many | CASSRTGPDNEQFF | TGCGCCAGCAGCCGGACAGGGCCCGACAATGAGCAGTTCTTC
TRBD2 | TRBJ2-7 | TRBV20-1 | many | CSARLAGEGYEQYF | TGCAGTGCGCGACTAGCGGGGGAGGGTTACGAGCAGTACTTC
TRBD2 | TRBJ2-4 | TRBV14 | many | CASSQGNGLAGSIQYF | TGTGCCAGCAGCCAAGGGAATGGGCTAGCGGGGTCCATTCAGTACTTC
- | TRBJ2-7 | TRBV6-5 | many | CASSYDSAGSYEQYF | TGTGCCAGCAGTTACGACTCTGCAGGGTCCTACGAGCAGTACTTC
TRBD2 | TRBJ2-1 | TRBV5-1 | many | CASSLGGGGDEQFF | TGCGCCAGCAGCTTAGGCGGGGGTGGCGATGAGCAGTTCTTC
- | TRBJ2-7 | TRBV3-1 | many | CASSLGLIYEQYF | TGTGCCAGCAGCCTGGGTCTAATCTACGAGCAGTACTTC
- | TRBJ2-5 | TRBV28 | many | CASSLLRGGQETQYF | TGTGCCAGCAGTTTATTAAGGGGGGGACAAGAGACCCAGTACTTC
- | TRBJ2-2 | TRBV25-1 | many | CASSRPGTGELFF | TGTGCCAGCTCCCGACCTGGCACCGGGGAGCTGTTTTTT
TRBD1 | TRBJ1-4 | TRBV5-1 | many | CASSQTGRTNEKLFF | TGCGCCAGCAGCCAGACAGGGAGGACTAATGAAAAACTGTTTTTT
TRBD1 | TRBJ1-4 | TRBV3-1 | many | CASSSTGVYEKLFF | TGTGCCAGCAGCTCAACAGGGGTTTATGAAAAACTGTTTTTT
- | TRBJ2-1 | TRBV14 | - | CASSHAARTKNEQFF | TGTGCCAGCAGCCATGCCGCCCGGACTAAGAACGAGCAGTTCTTC
- | TRBJ2-7 | TRBV29-1 | many | CSVEGSGWNEQYF | TGCAGCGTTGAGGGTTCCGGCTGGAACGAGCAGTACTTC
- | TRBJ1-2 | TRBV4-2 | many | CASSQDLGTLGYTF | TGTGCCAGCAGCCAAGATCTGGGGACTCTAGGCTACACCTTC
- | TRBJ2-2 | TRBV6-6 | many | CASKGAGNTGELFF | TGTGCCAGCAAAGGAGCGGGGAACACCGGGGAGCTGTTTTTT
- | TRBJ2-2 | TRBV5-1 | many | CASSLEGSGARGTGELFF | TGCGCCAGCAGCTTGGAGGGATCGGGGGCGCGAGGAACCGGGGAGCTGTTTTTT
TRBD1 | TRBJ1-5 | TRBV10-3 | many | CAISGGQGLSNQPQHF | TGTGCCATCAGTGGGGGACAGGGGTTGAGCAATCAGCCCCAGCATTTT
TRBD1 | TRBJ1-5 | TRBV12-3/TRBV12-4 | many | CASSLRGQGPGIHF | TGTGCCAGCAGTTTAAGGGGACAGGGTCCCGGTATCCATTTT
- | TRBJ1-2 | TRBV20-1 | many | CSAPPRAGLNYGYTF | TGCAGTGCTCCCCCTCGGGCGGGCTTAAACTATGGCTACACCTTC
TRBD1 | TRBJ1-2 | TRBV2 | many | CASSEPDRGGYGYTF | TGTGCCAGCAGTGAACCGGACAGGGGTGGCTATGGCTACACCTTC
- | TRBJ2-7 | TRBV20-1 | many | CSAPNRGTSYEQYF | TGCAGTGCTCCGAACCGGGGGACCTCCTACGAGCAGTACTTC
- | TRBJ2-1 | TRBV7-2 | many | CASSLEGWGSYNEQFF | TGTGCCAGCAGCTTAGAGGGGTGGGGCTCCTACAATGAGCAGTTCTTC
- | TRBJ2-1 | TRBV20-1 | many | CSVIKGGSYNEQFF | TGCAGTGTGATAAAGGGGGGTTCCTACAATGAGCAGTTCTTC
- | TRBJ2-6 | TRBV6-1 | many | CASETASSGANVLTF | TGTGCCAGTGAAACAGCTAGCTCTGGGGCCAACGTCCTGACTTTC
- | TRBJ1-2 | TRBV12-3/TRBV12-4 | many | CASSFGHGDGYTF | TGTGCCAGCAGTTTCGGACACGGTGATGGCTACACCTTC
- | TRBJ2-1 | TRBV5-1 | many | CASSFWSRSSYNEQFF | TGCGCCAGCAGCTTTTGGAGCAGGAGCTCCTACAATGAGCAGTTCTTC
- | TRBJ2-5 | TRBV20-1 | many | CSARATSGDQYF | TGCAGTGCTAGGGCGACGTCCGGGGACCAGTACTTC
TRBD2 | TRBJ2-5 | TRBV5-1 | many | CASSPLAGEQETQYF | TGCGCCAGCAGCCCCCTAGCGGGGGAGCAAGAGACCCAGTACTTC
- | TRBJ1-2 | TRBV11-2 | many | CASSLDRNYGYTF | TGTGCCAGCAGCTTAGATCGGAACTATGGCTACACCTTC
TRBD2 | TRBJ2-1 | TRBV20-1 | many | CSARALAGPAYNEQFF | TGCAGTGCTAGAGCCTTAGCGGGTCCGGCCTACAATGAGCAGTTCTTC
- | TRBJ2-3 | TRBV20-1 | - | CSARDSLGVTESGQKPSTDTQYF | TGCAGTGCTAGAGATTCTCTCGGGGTTACCGAGAGCGGACAGAAACCTAGCACAGATACGCAGTATTTT
- | TRBJ1-6 | TRBV6-1 | many | CASRDPGRGGDSTLHF | TGTGCCAGCAGAGACCCCGGGCGAGGAGGGGATTCGACCCTCCACTTT
TRBD1 | TRBJ1-2 | TRBV4-1 | many | CASSQDGTGGSYGYTF | TGCGCCAGCAGCCAAGATGGGACAGGGGGCTCCTATGGCTACACCTTC
- | TRBJ2-5 | TRBV29-1 | many | CSVEAWDNQETQYF | TGCAGCGTTGAAGCTTGGGACAACCAAGAGACCCAGTACTTC
TRBD2 | TRBJ2-3 | TRBV20-1 | - | CRGISLAGGQDTQYF | TGCAGAGGAATTTCCTTAGCGGGGGGGCAGGATACGCAGTATTTT